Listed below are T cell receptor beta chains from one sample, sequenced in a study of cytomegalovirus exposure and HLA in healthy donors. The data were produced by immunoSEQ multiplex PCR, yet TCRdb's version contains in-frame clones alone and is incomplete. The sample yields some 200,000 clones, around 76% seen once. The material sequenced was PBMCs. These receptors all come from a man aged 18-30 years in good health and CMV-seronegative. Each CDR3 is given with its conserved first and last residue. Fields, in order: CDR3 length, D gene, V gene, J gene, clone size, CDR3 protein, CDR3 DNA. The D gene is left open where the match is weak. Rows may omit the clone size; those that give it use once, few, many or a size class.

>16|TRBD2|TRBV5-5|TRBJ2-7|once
CASSRGTSGTTYEQYF
TGTGCCAGCAGCCGTGGGACTAGCGGGACGACCTACGAGCAGTACTTC
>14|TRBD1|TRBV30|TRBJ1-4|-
CACTTGAANEKLFF
TGTGCCTGTACCACAGGGGCGGCTAATGAAAAACTGTTTTTT
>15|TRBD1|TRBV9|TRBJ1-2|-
CASSVSTGVNYGYTF
TGTGCCAGCAGCGTATCGACAGGGGTAAACTATGGCTACACCTTC
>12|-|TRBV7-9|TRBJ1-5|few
CASSGGNQPQHF
TGTGCCAGCTCGGGAGGCAATCAGCCCCAGCATTTT
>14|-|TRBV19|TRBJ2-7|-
CASSIRGAADWQYF
TGTGCCAGTAGTATCCGGGGGGCAGCGGACTGGCAGTACTTC
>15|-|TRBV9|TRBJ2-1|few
CASSVDWSSYNEQFF
TGTGCCAGCAGCGTAGACTGGTCATCCTACAATGAGCAGTTCTTC
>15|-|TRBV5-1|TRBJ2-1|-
CASSLGGDSYNEQFF
TGCGCCAGCAGCTTGGGCGGGGACAGTTACAATGAGCAGTTCTTC
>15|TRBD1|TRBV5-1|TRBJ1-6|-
CASSLEGQGRSPLHF
TGCGCCAGCAGCTTAGAGGGACAGGGACGGTCACCCCTCCACTTT
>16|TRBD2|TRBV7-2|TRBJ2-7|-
CASSFGGSGSSYEQYF
TGTGCCAGCAGCTTCGGGGGTAGCGGGAGTAGTTACGAGCAGTACTTC
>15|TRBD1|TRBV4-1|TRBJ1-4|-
CASSQGQGQAEKLFF
TGCGCCAGCAGCCAAGGACAGGGCCAGGCTGAAAAACTGTTTTTT
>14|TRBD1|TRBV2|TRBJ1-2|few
CASKARGNGYGYTF
TGTGCCAGCAAGGCCAGGGGGAATGGCTATGGCTACACCTTC
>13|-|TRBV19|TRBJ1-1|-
CASSISVNTEAFF
TGTGCCAGTAGTATATCGGTAAACACTGAAGCTTTCTTT
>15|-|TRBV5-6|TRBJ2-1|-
CASSLGLAAYNEQFF
TGTGCCAGCAGCTTGGGACTTGCGGCCTACAATGAGCAGTTCTTC
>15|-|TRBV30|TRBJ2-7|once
CAWSVPVSVWGHLNF
TGTGCCTGGAGTGTACCGGTCTCGGTTTGGGGGCACCTCAACTTC
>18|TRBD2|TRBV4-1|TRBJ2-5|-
CASSRASVAGRFDETQYF
TGCGCCAGCAGCCGCGCTTCGGTAGCGGGAAGATTTGATGAGACCCAGTACTTC
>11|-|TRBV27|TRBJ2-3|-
CAILRRGTQYF
TGTGCCATCTTGAGGAGAGGTACGCAGTATTTT
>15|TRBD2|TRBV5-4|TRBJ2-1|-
CASSPERGRWNEQFF
TGTGCCAGCAGTCCCGAGCGGGGGAGGTGGAATGAGCAGTTCTTC
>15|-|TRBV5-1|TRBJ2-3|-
CASSLFSGPTDTQYF
TGCGCCAGCAGCTTGTTTAGCGGCCCCACAGATACGCAGTATTTT
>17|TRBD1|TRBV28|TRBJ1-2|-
CASSIWTGGPPNYGYTF
TGTGCCAGCAGTATCTGGACAGGGGGCCCTCCTAACTATGGCTACACCTTC
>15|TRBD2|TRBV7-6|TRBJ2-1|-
CASSLEASGYNEQFF
TGTGCCAGCAGCCTCGAGGCTAGCGGATACAATGAGCAGTTCTTC
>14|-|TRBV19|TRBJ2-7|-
CASSISVGGYEQYF
TGTGCCAGTAGTATCTCCGTCGGAGGGTACGAGCAGTACTTC
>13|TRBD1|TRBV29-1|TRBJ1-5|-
CSVSQGANQPQHF
TGCAGCGTTTCACAGGGGGCCAATCAGCCCCAGCATTTT
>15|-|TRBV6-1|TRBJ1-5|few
CASSEETDRSQPQHF
TGTGCCAGCAGTGAAGAAACAGACAGGTCTCAGCCCCAGCATTTT
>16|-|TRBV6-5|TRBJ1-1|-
CASSYRRGRSNTEAFF
TGTGCCAGCAGTTACAGGCGGGGGAGGTCGAACACTGAAGCTTTCTTT
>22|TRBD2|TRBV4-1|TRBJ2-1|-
CASSQVGPGGRREGPAYNEQFF
TGCGCCAGCAGCCAAGTTGGGCCCGGGGGGAGGCGGGAGGGTCCGGCCTACAATGAGCAGTTCTTC
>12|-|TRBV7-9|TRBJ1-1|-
CASIGRETEAFF
TGTGCCAGCATAGGCCGGGAGACTGAAGCTTTCTTT
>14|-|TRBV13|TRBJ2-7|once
CASSLEASLYEQYF
TGTGCCAGCAGCTTAGAAGCGAGCCTTTACGAGCAGTACTTC
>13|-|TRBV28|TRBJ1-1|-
CASGGSRGTEAFF
TGTGCCAGTGGGGGGTCGAGGGGCACTGAAGCTTTCTTT
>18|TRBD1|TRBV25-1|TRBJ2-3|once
CASNPEGDRGRGVDTQYF
TGTGCCAGCAACCCCGAAGGGGACAGGGGGCGCGGGGTAGATACGCAGTATTTT
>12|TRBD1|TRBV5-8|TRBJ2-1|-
CASSLRDRGQFF
TGTGCCAGCAGCTTGCGGGACAGGGGGCAGTTCTTC
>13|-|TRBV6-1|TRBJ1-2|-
CASRRTDDYGYTF
TGTGCCAGCCGACGGACAGACGACTATGGCTACACCTTC
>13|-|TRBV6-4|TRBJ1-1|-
CASSRHRETEAFF
TGTGCCAGCAGTAGACACAGGGAGACTGAAGCTTTCTTT
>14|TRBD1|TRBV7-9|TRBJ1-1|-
CASSKGQGATEAFF
TGTGCCAGCAGCAAAGGACAGGGTGCAACTGAAGCTTTCTTT
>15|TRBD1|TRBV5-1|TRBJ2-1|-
CASSFVTGGYNEQFF
TGCGCCAGCAGCTTTGTGACAGGGGGATACAATGAGCAGTTCTTC
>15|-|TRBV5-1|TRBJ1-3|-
CASSFGHSQGDTIYF
TGCGCCAGCAGCTTCGGACACTCCCAAGGGGACACCATATATTTT
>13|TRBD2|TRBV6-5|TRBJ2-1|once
CATTSVDNLGQFF
TGTGCCACCACTAGCGTGGACAACCTGGGGCAGTTCTTC
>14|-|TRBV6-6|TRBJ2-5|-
CASSYGAGQETQYF
TGTGCCAGCAGTTACGGGGCAGGACAAGAGACCCAGTACTTC
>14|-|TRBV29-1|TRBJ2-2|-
CSVRGLSNTGELFF
TGCAGCGTTCGAGGACTGTCGAACACCGGGGAGCTGTTTTTT
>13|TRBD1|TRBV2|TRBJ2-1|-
CATKRTGRNEQFF
TGTGCCACCAAAAGGACAGGGAGGAATGAGCAGTTCTTC
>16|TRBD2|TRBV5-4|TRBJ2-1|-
CASSRGGLADYNEQFF
TGTGCCAGCAGCCGAGGAGGACTAGCGGATTACAATGAGCAGTTCTTC
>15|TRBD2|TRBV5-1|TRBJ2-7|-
CASSSVLAGGGEQYF
TGCGCCAGCAGCTCGGTACTAGCGGGAGGCGGGGAGCAGTACTTC
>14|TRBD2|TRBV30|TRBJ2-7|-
CAAGSVSGSHEQYF
TGTGCCGCAGGGTCTGTTAGCGGGAGCCACGAGCAGTACTTC
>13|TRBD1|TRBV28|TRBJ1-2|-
CASSLDRGKGYTF
TGTGCCAGCAGTTTAGACAGGGGTAAGGGCTACACCTTC
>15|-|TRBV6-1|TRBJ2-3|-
CASSEGVASRDTQYF
TGTGCCAGCAGTGAAGGGGTAGCGAGCCGGGATACGCAGTATTTT
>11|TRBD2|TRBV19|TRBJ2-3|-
CASRGGGTQYF
TGTGCCAGTAGAGGCGGGGGGACGCAGTATTTT
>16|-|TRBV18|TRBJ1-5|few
CASSPSGPGYDQPQHF
TGTGCCAGCTCACCCTCCGGACCGGGGTATGATCAGCCCCAGCATTTT
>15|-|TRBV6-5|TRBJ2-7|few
CASSSSRGGSREQYF
TGTGCCAGCAGTTCCTCGAGGGGGGGGTCTAGAGAGCAGTACTTC
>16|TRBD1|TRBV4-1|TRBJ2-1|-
CASSSTGTGVGDEQFF
TGCGCCAGCAGCTCTACCGGGACAGGGGTCGGCGATGAGCAGTTCTTC
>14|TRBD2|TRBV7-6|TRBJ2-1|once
CASSWTSGDNEQFF
TGTGCCAGCAGCTGGACTAGCGGGGACAATGAGCAGTTCTTC
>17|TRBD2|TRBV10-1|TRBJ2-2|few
CASSEGGLAGGTGELFF
TGCGCCAGCAGCGAAGGCGGCCTAGCGGGAGGGACCGGGGAGCTGTTTTTT
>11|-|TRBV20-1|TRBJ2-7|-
CSANSAYEQYF
TGCAGTGCCAATAGCGCTTACGAGCAGTACTTC
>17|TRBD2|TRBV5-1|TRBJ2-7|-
CASSPRGASGQLREQYF
TGCGCCAGCAGCCCCCGTGGGGCTAGCGGACAACTGAGGGAGCAGTACTTC
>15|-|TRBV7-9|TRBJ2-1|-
CASSWGGNSYNEQFF
TGTGCCAGCAGCTGGGGCGGGAACTCCTACAATGAGCAGTTCTTC
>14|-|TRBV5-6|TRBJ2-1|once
CASSSTGGDNEQFF
TGTGCCAGCAGCTCAACGGGGGGCGACAATGAGCAGTTCTTC
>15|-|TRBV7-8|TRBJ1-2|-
CASSLEGRDSYGYTF
TGTGCCAGCAGCTTAGAAGGCCGGGATTCTTATGGCTACACCTTC